The clone carrying this TCR beta chain came up many times. If no ophthalmopathy progression occurred within 18 months, Graves' hyperthyroidism was stable. Patients were excluded for uncontrolled infection, other autoimmune disease, pregnancy or lactation. Between the trimmed V and J ends, which lost 5 bases and 0 bases, there was a span of 13 bases. Germline lookup yields CDR1 SEHNR and CDR2 FQNEAQ (reference sequence). This CDR3 spans 16 amino acids. These data belong to a study of T cells in Graves' hyperthyroidism and ophthalmopathy. TCR beta CDR3 regions were amplified from RNA. During a first-round RT-PCR of the TCR CDR3, the HTBI primer set was used. TCRdb reprocessed the multiplex PCR reads via MiXCR and lists one record per CDR3 protein. The table shows 700,000 or so distinct CDR3 sequences, with about 17% occurring only once.

Material: blood. The gene calls are TRBV7-9 and TRBJ2-2; D might be TRBD1 (6 bases). The TCR originated in a young man with Graves' hyperthyroidism. Written as DNA, the CDR3 is TGTGCCAGCAGCCCACAGGGATTCGCGAACACCGGGGAGCTGTTTTTT. Its protein product is CASSPQGFANTGELFF.